This TCR beta chain was found in a study of blood T cell repertoires in COVID-19. The CDR3 sequence is 13 residues long. Trimming took off 5 bases at V and 6 bases at J, with 13 bases between the two ends. Germline CDR1 SEHNR, CDR2 FQNEAQ (reference sequence). Authors' data handling: For nucleated cells, counts were estimated from reference gene primer amplification. Sequencing used immunoSEQ multiplex PCR; TCRdb keeps in-frame clones, though not all of them. V, J and clone size are those of that table, while D and trimming were read from the DNA. The top ten hold 22% of the sample, which has about 77,000 clones, around 79% seen once.

The clonotype was recovered from a man in his sixties with acute or convalescent COVID-19. Specimen: peripheral blood. The rearrangement uses TRBV7-9 and TRBJ1-2; tentatively, D is TRBD1 (6 bases). The CDR3 sequence: CASSPTGFDGYTF. CDR3 in DNA: TGTGCCAGCAGCCCGACAGGATTCGATGGCTACACCTTC.